This TCR beta chain was captured in a study of identical twins (TCRdb year 2016). General notes on the study: To test whether fetal clonotypes persist, this study deep-sequenced TCR alpha and beta repertoires from monozygotic twins, from unrelated adults of various ages, and from cord blood. To rule out contamination, replicate twin experiments were performed at different times with different library preparation protocols. The research as a whole found: Abundant cord blood beta clonotypes carried fewer insertions; young adult naive repertoires showed a weaker similar trend, while memory repertoires showed none. In monozygotic twins, out-of-frame TCR alpha sharing was systematically underestimated by recombination models, although the models agreed with sharing between unrelated individuals. Invariant T cells such as MAIT and iNKT could partly confound zero-insertion analyses, though diverse VJ usage argued against this for most clonotypes. Compared with coincidental sharing between unrelated individuals, an excess of low generation-probability sequences was observed among out-of-frame TCR alpha sequences shared between twins. Because the same donors could not be followed over many years, conclusions were based on cross-sectional statistical analysis. The excess sharing between twins in beta out-of-frame sequences was weaker because fewer shared sequences reduced the signal-to-noise ratio.

From the cysteine up to the phenylalanine, the CDR3 has a length of 16 residues. Just CDR3 DNA is preserved here, 48 bases in frame from base 1. V sheds 0 bases and J sheds 4 bases, leaving 12 bases between their ends. From a lookup of the germline V gene, CDR1 and CDR2 are SGHTA and FQGNSA. Library construction relied on 5' RACE. The sequencer listed for this sample is Illumina HiSeq 2000. A universal primer binding site was added through template switching, and the final cDNA carried a unique molecular identifier so that TCR cDNA molecules could be counted accurately. Specific primers in the conserved constant-segment region were used to synthesize first-strand cDNA for the TCR alpha and beta chains. To control for contamination, each cDNA library was double barcoded with a SMART-Mk sample barcode plus Illumina barcodes. TruSeq adapter sequences along with Illumina sample barcodes were introduced in two successive PCR steps. Sequencing of the TCR alpha and beta cDNA libraries was done on the Illumina HiSeq platform using custom primers. Turning to the authors' computational methods: Raw reads were processed with MiGEC to extract unique molecular identifiers, and MiXCR was used to determine CDR3 positions. For each individual, recombination models were inferred using an EM algorithm with the repgenHMM and IGoR tools. The tcR package in R was used for shared clonotype analysis, with sharing normalized by the product of cloneset sizes. Out-of-frame nonproductive sequences were analyzed to study raw recombination free of thymic and clonal selection effects. In-frame beta chains were kept once TCRdb had trimmed the public reads at Q25 with fastp and called clones with MiXCR. For every CDR3 protein sequence, its rows merge into one entry that carries the most common genes and DNA. Clone size and V and J calls follow TCRdb, not the original study. The sample table lists approximately 500,000 distinct CDR3 sequences, roughly 15% of them with a count of one. The ten most abundant clones make up around 0.4% of the sample.

This clonotype has only a few counts. The antigen it binds to is not known. No base quality information exists; no much larger clone differs at one position. Every donor in the study was a healthy Caucasian. Three pairs of female monozygotic twins, all aged roughly 18 to 29 years, were included in the twin cohort. Positive isolation kits from Invitrogen were used to isolate the CD4+ and CD8+ T cell populations. Separately, the same data were catalogued under a study of yellow fever vaccine responses in identical twins. That second publication adds: The T cell response to vaccination in identical twins was reported by the authors to appear partly convergent and partly personalized. Focusing on identical twins, the study followed the T cell clones that responded to the vaccine, and did so with precision.

This TCR was sampled from a woman aged 18-30 years in good health. Sequenced input: CD4+ T cells sorted from blood. The chain is made from TRBV7-2 and TRBJ2-2; the D gene assignment is ambiguous. The nucleotide sequence reads TGTGCCAGCAGCTTAGCTTTGGGTAGAACCACCGGGGAGCTGTTTTTT. Its protein reads: CASSLALGRTTGELFF.